The rows below give T cell receptor beta chains drawn from one sample of a study of cytomegalovirus exposure and HLA in healthy donors. Clones were sequenced by immunoSEQ multiplex PCR, and TCRdb holds only the in-frame ones, with some missing. The sample consists of 190,000 or so clones, about four fifths of them appearing once. Sequenced: PBMCs. Every receptor here comes from a woman younger than 35 in good health and CMV-seropositive. Each CDR3 is given with its conserved first and last residue. Fields, in order: D gene, CDR3 length, V gene, J gene, clone size, CDR3 protein, CDR3 DNA. A D gene is named only where the DNA matches it firmly. Clone size appears in some rows only: once, few, many, or a class for an expanded clone.

TRBD1	13	TRBV7-9	TRBJ1-2	.	CASSWDSLYGYTF	TGTGCCAGCAGCTGGGACAGCCTCTATGGCTACACCTTC
.	13	TRBV18	TRBJ2-7	.	CASSPYQEVKEYF	TGTGCCAGCTCACCGTATCAGGAGGTAAAGGAGTACTTC
.	15	TRBV4-3	TRBJ2-1	.	CASSQDRVSYNEQFF	TGCGCCAGCAGCCAAGACAGGGTCTCCTACAATGAGCAGTTCTTC
TRBD2	14	TRBV6-5	TRBJ2-3	once	CASSNSGGADTQYF	TGTGCCAGCAGCAATAGCGGGGGGGCAGATACGCAGTATTTT
.	12	TRBV29-1	TRBJ2-3	.	CSYGDSTDTQYF	TGCAGCTACGGAGACAGCACAGATACGCAGTATTTT
.	16	TRBV5-4	TRBJ2-3	.	CASSLKAEASTDTQYF	TGTGCCAGCAGCTTGAAGGCGGAAGCTTCCACAGATACGCAGTATTTT
TRBD2	16	TRBV5-4	TRBJ2-2	.	CASSLRFSGGTGELFF	TGTGCCAGCAGCTTGAGGTTTAGCGGGGGCACCGGGGAGCTGTTTTTT
TRBD2	16	TRBV19	TRBJ2-3	.	CASSLSGTSPTDTQYF	TGTGCCAGTAGTCTTTCAGGGACTAGCCCCACAGATACGCAGTATTTT
.	13	TRBV6-5	TRBJ1-6	.	CASTQEGNSPLHF	TGTGCCAGCACCCAGGAGGGAAATTCACCCCTCCACTTT
TRBD2	16	TRBV27	TRBJ2-3	.	CASRPGLAGGTDTQYF	TGTGCCAGCAGGCCCGGACTAGCCGGCGGCACAGATACGCAGTATTTT
.	15	TRBV18	TRBJ1-3	few	CASSPSAGSGNTIYF	TGTGCCAGCTCACCATCGGCAGGGTCTGGAAACACCATATATTTT
.	16	TRBV19	TRBJ1-6	.	CASTPAGEIYNSPLHF	TGTGCCAGTACCCCTGCCGGGGAAATCTATAATTCACCCCTCCACTTT
.	15	TRBV2	TRBJ2-1	.	CASSGDISRPNEQFF	TGTGCCAGCAGTGGGGACATCTCCCGCCCCAATGAGCAGTTCTTC
TRBD1	13	TRBV5-1	TRBJ1-2	.	CASSVGTGDGYTF	TGCGCCAGCAGCGTAGGGACAGGGGACGGCTACACCTTC
.	13	TRBV11-3	TRBJ2-3	.	CASSFRSGDTQYF	TGTGCCAGCAGCTTTCGATCCGGGGATACGCAGTATTTT
.	17	TRBV4-1	TRBJ2-7	.	CASSQDPPSGTSYEQYF	TGCGCCAGCAGCCAAGATCCCCCCAGCGGCACCTCCTACGAGCAGTACTTC
TRBD2	16	TRBV5-1	TRBJ2-5	.	CASSGGQAGLQETQYF	TGCGCCAGCAGCGGTGGGCAAGCGGGGCTTCAAGAGACCCAGTACTTC
.	13	TRBV6-5	TRBJ1-4	.	CASSSDGDEKLFF	TGTGCCAGCAGTAGTGACGGAGATGAAAAACTGTTTTTT
TRBD2	13	TRBV9	TRBJ2-3	.	CASSVAGGNTQYF	TGTGCCAGCAGCGTAGCGGGGGGGAATACGCAGTATTTT
.	14	TRBV5-1	TRBJ1-6	once	CASSLAQGNSPLHF	TGCGCCAGCAGCTTGGCGCAGGGTAATTCACCCCTCCACTTT
TRBD1	16	TRBV18	TRBJ1-5	.	CASSVTGGGGNQPQHF	TGTGCCAGCTCCGTCACAGGGGGGGGTGGCAATCAGCCCCAGCATTTT
TRBD1	14	TRBV6-5	TRBJ2-7	.	CASTPPGQSYEQYF	TGTGCCAGCACCCCTCCGGGACAGAGCTACGAGCAGTACTTC
.	15	TRBV11-2	TRBJ2-2	.	CASSFNTANTGELFF	TGTGCCAGCAGCTTCAATACAGCGAACACCGGGGAGCTGTTTTTT
.	15	TRBV2	TRBJ2-1	once	CASRVEVSSYNEQFF	TGTGCCAGCAGGGTCGAGGTTAGCTCCTACAATGAGCAGTTCTTC